The 5 T cell receptor beta chains given below trace back to one sample, sequenced in a study of T cells in Graves' hyperthyroidism and ophthalmopathy. The source material, RNA transcripts, was used to amplify TCR beta CDR3 regions. Initially, a first-round RT-PCR of the TCR CDR3 employed the HTBI primer set. Via MiXCR, TCRdb re-called the multiplex PCR reads, giving one row per CDR3 protein. The table shows a few hundred thousand distinct CDR3 sequences, with around 15% occurring only once. Sequenced input: blood. All receptors come from a woman aged 55-69 years with Graves' ophthalmopathy.

This clonotype was seen a handful of times. V and J are TRBV19 and TRBJ2-7, with TRBD2 identical over 7 bases. V was clipped by 6 bases and J by 6 bases; unmatched bases: 8. The CDR3 totals 13 residues. Germline CDR1 and CDR2: LNHDA and SQIVND (reference sequence). The CDR3 bases are TGTGCCAGTAGAATCCGGGGGGTCGGCGAGCAGTACTTC. Amino acids: CASRIRGVGEQYF.

The genes are TRBV25-1 and TRBJ2-7; tentatively, D is TRBD2 (6 bases). This CDR3 region has 14 residues. Germline CDR1 reads MGHDK; CDR2 reads SYGVNS. V lost 5 bases, J lost 5 bases, and 16 bases lay in between. In DNA, the CDR3 is TGTGCCAGCAGTCTAGGAGGGGTAACCCACGAGCAGTACTTC. Its protein product is CASSLGGVTHEQYF.

Note on this clonotype: Just one base apart from a much larger clone, this may be a read error. The chain links TRBV27 to TRBJ2-1; TRBD2 matches at 11 bases. Germline lookup yields CDR1 MNHEY and CDR2 SMNVEV (reference sequence). With V trimmed by 3 bases and J by 4 bases, 8 bases remained unmatched. CDR3 length: 17 residues. The CDR3 coding sequence is TGTGCCAGCAGTTTGACTAGCGGGATACGTTCTTACAATGAGCAGTTCTTC. Translation gives CASSLTSGIRSYNEQFF.

With regard to this clonotype: A much larger clone differs by one base, so this may be a read error. This sequence joins TRBV5-6 and TRBJ2-1, with 11 bases identical to TRBD2. The J call may be incorrect, as the DNA end agrees better with TRBJ2-7. This CDR3 comprises 18 residues. In germline, CDR1 is SGHDT, CDR2 YYEEEE. The CDR3, as DNA: TGTGCCAGCAGCCGCGACAGGGGAGTTAGCGGGAGGGCCAATGAGCAGTACTTC. Its protein product is CASSRDRGVSGRANEQYF.

This clonotype has only a few counts. CDR3 DNA: TGTGCCAGCAGCTCCACCCAGATAAGGGTTTCTAACTATGGCTACACCTTC. This codes for CASSSTQIRVSNYGYTF. The V call is TRBV7-2, the J call TRBJ1-2; D not resolved. V lost 4 bases to trimming and J lost 0 bases, with 18 bases between them. Germline loops: CDR1 SGHTA, CDR2 FQGNSA. CDR3 length equals 17 residues.